The T cell receptor (beta chain) under discussion was sequenced for a study of graft-versus-host responses after intestinal transplantation (dated by TCRdb to 2020 to 2023). At the level of the whole study: The transplants that recipients got were multivisceral, liver-intestinal, or isolated intestinal. Bulk TCR-beta CDR3 sequencing was used to track graft-versus-host and host-versus-graft alloreactive T cell clones in the graft, circulation and bone marrow after intestinal transplantation. Anti-thymocyte globulin induction was given to all recipients, followed by maintenance tacrolimus and steroids for approximately three years. Alloreactive clones were identified by sequencing pre-transplant mixed lymphocyte reaction products and comparing them with unstimulated pre-transplant donor and recipient T cells. Donor T cell macrochimerism was defined as a peak of at least 4% donor T cells among recipient peripheral blood mononuclear cells. The cohort enrolled around 23 intestinal transplant recipients including one retransplant, and 3 patients lacking pretransplant specimens were excluded. Instead of going to the commercial service, samples from a few later patients were sequenced in-house on an Illumina MiSeq and processed with MiXCR.

The library was built by means of the immunoSEQ multiplex PCR assay. In most patients, genomic DNA was isolated using the Qiagen DNeasy Blood and Tissue Kit and sent frozen to Adaptive Biotechnologies for TCR sequencing. Adaptive Biotechnologies carried out high-throughput TCR-beta CDR3 sequencing of genomic DNA for most patients. The authors' pipeline ran thus. Adaptive's ImmunoSEQ software was the source of the TCR sequencing data for about 17 patients, while three other patients were processed with MiXCR and VDJtools. To correct CD4 versus CD8 sorting errors, sequences present in both subsets at a frequency ratio below 5:1 were removed. Because the origin of CDR3 nucleotide sequences shared between donor and recipient could not be assigned, those sequences were removed. At least 2-fold expansion over unstimulated cells and a minimum CFSE-low frequency of 0.002% (template counts) or 0.001% (read counts) were required for clones to be classified as alloreactive. A clone was considered mappable if detected in the sequenced pre-transplant spleen, lymph node, or MLR CFSE-low populations of the donor or recipient. Cumulative frequency of alloreactive clones was calculated as a percentage of all sequences weighted by copy number. TCRdb carries this immuneACCESS record with in-frame sequences only. Its versions omit some clonotypes, under half of them owing to an unresolved V gene in the studies checked, with the rest unexplained. From that table come the V and J calls and clone size; the DNA was used to work out D and trimming. The sample contains 11,000 to 15,000 clones, over 30% of them found a single time. The ten largest clones represent 0.85% to 1.3% of the sample.

Results and caveats for the whole study, not just this receptor: GvH clones turned up in recipient bone marrow, with some appearing earlier in ileal mucosa or blood, a pattern consistent with an intestinal mucosal origin. In the allografts of patients with donor T cell macrochimerism, GvH to HvG T cell clonal ratios were high. The conclusions were limited by the relatively low number and heterogeneity of the intestinal transplant patients. Early after transplant, peak levels of circulating GvH clones were associated with declines in HvG clones.

This clone was counted only a few times. Qualities for individual bases were not recorded, and no much larger clone is one base off. The intended sense of this specimen's time point label: cells obtained before transplantation from donor or recipient. Mixed lymphocyte reactions plated around 200,000 CFSE-labeled pre-transplant responders with around 200,000 irradiated violet-dye-labeled stimulators and were cultured for about 6 days. Proliferating CD3+CD4+CFSE-low and CD3+CD8+CFSE-low responder cells were FACS-sorted on a BD Influx sorter after the mixed lymphocyte reaction. From a lookup of the germline V gene (reference sequence), CDR1 and CDR2 are SEHNR and FQNEAQ. V loses 2 bases of germline sequence and J loses 11 bases, and the interval between the two ends is 12 bases. Measured from the cysteine to the phenylalanine, the CDR3 is 12 residues long. Left in the record is the CDR3 DNA by itself, 36 bases read in frame from the first base.

The receptor's source is a human patient who received an intestinal transplant. The sample in question was alloreactive CD4+ T cells from a mixed lymphocyte reaction culture, obtained before intestinal transplant. Sample cell subset or site, as interpreted from the label and publication: CFSE-low proliferating T cells sorted from roughly six-day pre-transplant mixed lymphocyte reaction (GvH or HvG direction). The rearranged chain carries TRBV7-9 and TRBJ1-2, with the D gene uncertain. CDR3 reads: CASSLIVRRYTF. DNA sequence: TGTGCCAGCAGCTTAATTGTAAGGCGGTACACCTTC.